Below, 27 T cell receptor beta chains from the same sample are listed, as sequenced in a study of blood T cell repertoires in COVID-19. Only in-frame clones appear in the TCRdb table, and some are missing; sequencing was by immunoSEQ multiplex PCR. Of 330,000 or so clones listed, roughly 86% are singletons. Sequenced input: PBMCs or T cells enriched from blood (not recorded which). These receptors originate from a woman in her twenties or thirties who had been exposed to COVID-19.

The chain uses TRBV18 and TRBJ2-3; 7 bases map to TRBD2. With V trimmed by 0 bases and J by 4 bases, 10 bases remained unmatched. The germline gives CDR1 KGHSH, CDR2 LQKENI. The CDR3 sequence is 17 residues long. The CDR3 nucleotides are TGTGCCAGCTCACCACCGCGACGGGAGGCGGCGTCAGATACGCAGTATTTT. Its translation: CASSPPRREAASDTQYF. Complete variable domain (other parts from reference TRBV18 and TRBJ2-3): NAGVMQNPRHLVRRRGQEARLRCSPMKGHSHVYWYRQLPEEGLKFMVYLQKENIIDESGMPKERFSAEFPKEGPSILRIQQVVRGDSAAYFCASSPPRREAASDTQYFGPGTRLTVL.

This chain uses TRBV7-9 with TRBJ2-1, with D maybe TRBD1 (6 bases). The germline V gene encodes CDR1 SEHNR and CDR2 FQNEAQ (reference sequence). The V and J ends lost 7 bases and 7 bases respectively, with 23 bases between them. The length of the CDR3 is 16 residues. The CDR3 loop reads CASNHMGRQVLNEQFF. CDR3 nucleotide sequence: TGTGCCAGCAACCATATGGGTCGACAGGTTTTAAATGAGCAGTTCTTC.

This clone was seen a single time. V usage is TRBV19 and J usage is TRBJ2-2; 7 bases align to TRBD2. The CDR3 runs 18 residues. Looked up from germline, CDR1 is LNHDA and CDR2 is SQIVND (reference sequence). The ends lost 3 bases at V and 7 bases at J; junction bases unmatched: 17. The CDR3 region is CASSIMGLGLSRDGELFF. The CDR3 nucleotides are TGTGCCAGTAGTATTATGGGGCTGGGACTATCCCGCGACGGGGAGCTGTTTTTT.

The rearrangement links TRBV15 to TRBJ1-2; D perhaps matches TRBD1 (5 bases). CDR1 LNHNV and CDR2 YYDKDF come from the germline V gene (reference sequence). V was shortened by 0 bases and J by 4 bases, with 9 bases between the two germline ends. The CDR3 spans 14 residues. In DNA, the CDR3 is TGTGCCACCAGCAGAGATAAGACAGCCTATGGCTACACCTTC. Translated, it gives CATSRDKTAYGYTF.

Regarding this clone: Other nucleotide sequences in the sample specify the same CDR3. The V and J genes are TRBV27 and TRBJ1-2, with D possibly TRBD1 on 5 matching bases. The V gene lost 3 bases and the J gene lost 2 bases, with 7 bases spanning the gap. This CDR3 is 13 amino acids long. From germline, CDR1 is MNHEY and CDR2 SMNVEV (reference sequence). The DNA for the CDR3 is TGTGCCAGCAGTTTCAGGGAAAACTATGGCTACACCTTC. Translation gives CASSFRENYGYTF.

This clone has a single count. Other DNA variants within this sample encode the same CDR3. The rearrangement uses TRBV28 and TRBJ1-5; possibly TRBD1 for D (6 bases). This CDR3 contains 14 residues. CDR1 and CDR2 (germline): MDHEN, SYDVKM. The V end was cut by 8 bases, the J end by 0 bases, with 11 bases between. The CDR3 coding sequence is TGTGCCAGCTCCCAGACAGGTAGCAATCAGCCCCAGCATTTT. Translating gives CASSQTGSNQPQHF.

The V and J genes are TRBV28 and TRBJ1-5; TRBD1 is a possible D gene (5 bases). Deletions cut 1 base from V and 3 bases from J, with 7 bases between. CDR1 is MDHEN, CDR2 SYDVKM, per germline. The CDR3 covers 14 residues. DNA of the CDR3: TGTGCCAGCAGTTTATTGACAGTCAATCAGCCCCAGCATTTT. This encodes CASSLLTVNQPQHF.

The rearrangement uses TRBV6-6 and TRBJ1-4, with 8 bases identical to TRBD1. Looked up from germline, CDR1 is MNHNY and CDR2 is SVGAGI (reference sequence). V gave up 4 bases and J gave up 11 bases; unmatched junction bases: 15. There are 16 residues in the CDR3. The DNA of the CDR3 is TGTGCCAGCAGTTCCACGACAGCAGGGGGCGCGTCCAAACTGTTTTTT. Translating it yields CASSSTTAGGASKLFF.

The chain combines TRBV6-5 with TRBJ2-1; 10 bases are a match to TRBD1. Losses at the gene ends were 8 bases for V and 7 bases for J; bases not matched to a gene: 5. Germline V gene lookup returns CDR1 MNHEY and CDR2 SVGAGI. The CDR3 has 13 amino acids. For the CDR3, the DNA is TGTGCCAGCCGGGACAGGGGAGGAAATGAGCAGTTCTTC. This sequence encodes CASRDRGGNEQFF.

A single count supports this clone. In DNA, the CDR3 is TGTGCCAGCAGATTGACAGGGTTCGGGCATTCCTACGAGCAGTACTTC. It codes for CASRLTGFGHSYEQYF. The chain carries TRBV27 and TRBJ2-7, with 7 bases matching TRBD1. Germline assignment: CDR1 MNHEY and CDR2 SMNVEV (reference sequence). The CDR3 loop spans 16 amino acids. V shed 6 bases and J 1 base; nucleotides not matched to a gene: 12.

The V call is TRBV9, the J call TRBJ2-5; unclear D gene. V lost 0 bases and J lost 0, with 12 bases in between. CDR1 is SGDLS, CDR2 YYNGEE, per germline. The CDR3 is 16 residues long. CDR3 bases: TGTGCCAGCAGCGTAGCTGCGGCTACCAACCAAGAGACCCAGTACTTC. Translated: CASSVAAATNQETQYF.

The V call is TRBV6-5, the J call TRBJ2-2, with TRBD1 identical over 9 bases. V was clipped by 7 bases and J by 4 bases; unmatched bases: 7. The CDR3 runs to 15 residues. Per the germline V gene, CDR1 is MNHEY and CDR2 is SVGAGI. CDR3 protein: CASTRTGVGTGELFF. In DNA, the CDR3 is TGTGCCAGCACCCGGACAGGGGTGGGCACCGGGGAGCTGTTTTTT.

This clone occurred once. The genes are TRBV29-1 and TRBJ2-7; 14 bases line up with TRBD2. The CDR3 is 20 amino acids. Germline CDR1 SQVTM, CDR2 ANQGSEA. With 4 bases clipped from V and 5 bases from J, the junction kept 22 bases outside the gene matches. The CDR3 sequence: CSVGGLQGVRTSGRFDEQYF. CDR3 coding DNA: TGCAGCGTTGGGGGGCTACAGGGAGTCCGGACTAGCGGGAGGTTCGACGAGCAGTACTTC.

The V gene is TRBV29-1, the J gene TRBJ1-4; TRBD1 is a possible D gene (5 bases). CDR1 is SQVTM, CDR2 ANQGSEA, per germline. The CDR3 has 16 residues. V gave up 4 bases and J gave up 0 bases, with 15 bases separating them. This chain's CDR3 is CSVARPGLTTNEKLFF. CDR3 nucleotides: TGCAGCGTTGCCCGCCCGGGACTTACAACTAATGAAAAACTGTTTTTT. The complete variable domain, with remaining parts taken from reference TRBV29-1 and TRBJ1-4, reads SAVISQKPSRDICQRGTSLTIQCQVDSQVTMMFWYRQQPGQSLTLIATANQGSEATYESGFVIDKFPISRPNLTFSTLTVSNMSPEDSSIYLCSVARPGLTTNEKLFFGSGTQLSVL.

V usage is TRBV11-2 and J usage is TRBJ1-2; 8 nucleotides match TRBD1. The CDR3 runs to 14 residues. The V gene end was trimmed by 3 bases and the J gene end by 5 bases; junction bases not matched to a gene: 5. Germline V gives CDR1 SGHAT, CDR2 FQNNGV. The CDR3 DNA follows: TGTGCCAGCAGCTTGGAGACAGGGGTATATGGCTACACCTTC. This translates into CASSLETGVYGYTF.

The chain carries TRBV9 and TRBJ1-2; 8 bases map to TRBD1. The trim removed 6 bases at V and 8 bases at J, leaving 3 bases unmatched. Germline V gene data show CDR1 as SGDLS and CDR2 as YYNGEE. The CDR3 loop spans 11 amino acids. The CDR3 nucleotides read TGTGCCAGCACCGACAGGGGCGGCTACACCTTC. This gives the protein CASTDRGGYTF.

This clone was recorded a few times. The rearrangement links TRBV4-1 to TRBJ1-2; D is uncertain. This CDR3 has 12 amino acids. V lost 3 bases to trimming and J lost 8 bases, with 10 bases between them. In germline, CDR1 is MGHRA, CDR2 YSYEKL. CDR3 nucleotide sequence: TGCGCCAGCAGCCACGGTTCATGGGGCTACACCTTC. Residues: CASSHGSWGYTF.

The rearrangement links TRBV24-1 to TRBJ2-1; D gene uncertain. Germline V lookup: CDR1 KGHDR, CDR2 SFDVKD. V was cut by 5 bases and J by 10 bases, with 8 bases left in between. The CDR3 covers 11 residues. In DNA form, the CDR3 reads TGTGCCACCAGTGTAAGCTTCGAGCAGTTCTTC. The encoded protein is CATSVSFEQFF.

This clone was counted a few times. This chain uses TRBV30 with TRBJ1-4; tentatively, D is TRBD1 (5 bases). The V and J ends lost 5 bases and 4 bases respectively, with 14 bases between them. The V gene's germline CDR1 is GTSNPN and CDR2 SVGIG (reference sequence). This CDR3 has 14 residues. As DNA, the CDR3 is TGTGCCTGGTCTTTTGGGGGGTATAATGAAAAACTGTTTTTT. Translating it yields CAWSFGGYNEKLFF.

The chain couples TRBV2 to TRBJ2-7; 11 positions agree with TRBD1. CDR1 SNHLY and CDR2 FYNNEI come from the germline V gene. V lost 7 bases to trimming and J lost 3 bases; unmatched junction nucleotides: 8. This CDR3 has 15 amino acids. The CDR3 DNA is TGTGCCAGCACCCAAGGACAGGGGGCTATCTACGAGCAGTACTTC. Its protein is CASTQGQGAIYEQYF.

The J gene is TRBJ2-1, the V gene TRBV3-1 (or the pseudogene TRBV3-2); TRBD2 aligns across 13 bases. From germline, CDR1 is LGHDT and CDR2 YNNKEL (reference sequence). The CDR3 has 19 residues. The J segment lost 5 bases and the V segment lost 2 bases, leaving 12 bases of the junction unmatched. The CDR3 loop reads CASSQFVPHGTSGNNEQFF. The CDR3 nucleotides read TGTGCCAGCAGCCAATTTGTTCCCCACGGGACTAGCGGGAACAATGAGCAGTTCTTC.

The rearrangement links TRBV7-9 to TRBJ1-4; 7 bases fit TRBD1. V gave up 5 bases and J gave up 4 bases; unmatched junction bases: 1. The CDR3 sequence is 13 residues long. Germline V gene lookup returns CDR1 SEHNR and CDR2 FQNEAQ (reference sequence). DNA of the CDR3: TGTGCCAGCAGCCGGGACAGTAATGAAAAACTGTTTTTT. Its protein product is CASSRDSNEKLFF. The whole variable domain, remainder taken from reference TRBV7-9 and TRBJ1-4, is DTGVSQNPRHKITKRGQNVTFRCDPISEHNRLYWYRQTLGQGPEFLTYFQNEAQLEKSRLLSDRFSAERPKGSFSTLEIQRTEQGDSAMYLCASSRDSNEKLFFGSGTQLSVL.

The V call is TRBV7-9, the J call TRBJ1-2; a possible D gene is TRBD1 (6 bases). CDR1 is SEHNR and CDR2 is FQNEAQ in the germline V gene (reference sequence). The V end lost 2 bases, the J end lost 4 bases, and 8 bases lay between the germline ends. The CDR3 extends over 13 amino acids. CDR3 nucleotide sequence: TGTGCCAGCAGCTTATCAGGGGTCTATGGCTACACCTTC. Residues: CASSLSGVYGYTF.

The chain links TRBV6-5 to TRBJ1-5, with TRBD1 matching over 8 bases. The germline V gene encodes CDR1 MNHEY and CDR2 SVGAGI. V gave up 4 bases and J gave up 5 bases; unmatched junction bases: 1. This CDR3 has 13 amino acids. CDR3 residues: CASSSTGDQPQHF. As DNA, the CDR3 is TGTGCCAGCAGTTCGACAGGGGATCAGCCCCAGCATTTT.

This clone was seen a few times. This rearrangement joins TRBV3-1 (or the pseudogene TRBV3-2) to TRBJ2-5, with 8 bases aligning to TRBD2. V lost 4 bases and J lost 5; bases outside the gene matches: 6. This CDR3 comprises 14 residues. Germline values: CDR1 LGHDT, CDR2 YNNKEL (reference sequence). Here the CDR3 reads CASSRGRGGETQYF. In DNA, the CDR3 is TGTGCCAGCAGCCGCGGACGGGGGGGGGAGACCCAGTACTTC.

The V and J genes are TRBV2 and TRBJ1-5, with TRBD1 matching over 8 bases. This CDR3 contains 13 residues. CDR1 is SNHLY, CDR2 FYNNEI, per germline. With V trimmed by 8 bases and J by 7 bases, 7 bases remained unmatched. CDR3 sequence reads: CASGMDREQPQHF. For the CDR3, the DNA is TGTGCCAGCGGGATGGACAGGGAACAGCCCCAGCATTTT.

The V gene is TRBV7-6, the J gene TRBJ2-1; 9 bases are a match to TRBD2. The CDR3 runs 16 residues. V lost 7 bases, J lost 6 bases, and 13 bases stayed unmatched. Germline-derived CDR1 and CDR2 are SGHVS and FNYEAQ. This CDR3 is CASTPRASGVINEQFF. CDR3 coding DNA: TGTGCCAGCACCCCGAGGGCTAGCGGGGTGATCAATGAGCAGTTCTTC.